These T cell receptor beta chains were read from a single sample in a study of blood T cell repertoires in COVID-19. The table came from immunoSEQ multiplex PCR; TCRdb's copy has only in-frame clones and leaves some out. The table has about 300,000 clones, 85% to 90% seen once. The sequenced sample consisted of PBMCs or T cells enriched from blood (not recorded which). These receptors came from a woman under 30 who had recovered from COVID-19. The CDR3 runs from the conserved cysteine through the conserved F or W. Fields, in order: J gene, D gene, V gene, clone size, CDR3 protein, CDR3 DNA. D genes are given only for firm matches. Some rows mark clone size as missing; the rest say once, few, many or name a class of expanded clone.

TRBJ1-5 NA TRBV28 NA CASSLNPGFRNQPQHF TGTGCCAGCAGTCTAAATCCAGGGTTTCGCAATCAGCCCCAGCATTTT
TRBJ1-5 NA TRBV30 few CAWSEVQGGQPQHF TGTGCCTGGAGTGAGGTGCAGGGCGGTCAGCCCCAGCATTTT
TRBJ2-7 TRBD1 TRBV10-1 NA CASSVPGQGPSKQYF TGCGCCAGCAGTGTCCCGGGACAGGGGCCCAGCAAGCAGTACTTC
TRBJ2-7 TRBD2 TRBV7-2 NA CASSPQRDSYEQYF TGTGCCAGCAGCCCCCAGCGGGACTCATACGAGCAGTACTTC
TRBJ1-1 NA TRBV18 NA CASSPGMANTEAFF TGTGCCAGCTCACCCGGGATGGCGAACACTGAAGCTTTCTTT
TRBJ1-2 TRBD1 TRBV6-5 NA CASTHTGGADYGYTF TGTGCCAGCACTCACACAGGGGGCGCAGACTATGGCTACACCTTC
TRBJ2-2 NA TRBV9 NA CASSEGHTGELFF TGTGCCAGCAGCGAGGGGCACACCGGGGAGCTGTTTTTT
TRBJ2-7 TRBD2 TRBV4-1 NA CASSQEWASGASYEQYF TGCGCCAGCAGCCAAGAATGGGCTAGCGGGGCCTCCTACGAGCAGTACTTC
TRBJ2-2 NA TRBV5-6 NA CASSSAGGTENTGELFF TGTGCCAGCAGCTCGGCAGGCGGGACAGAGAACACCGGGGAGCTGTTTTTT
TRBJ1-2 NA TRBV19 NA CASSIQGLDGYTF TGTGCCAGTAGTATCCAGGGGCTAGATGGCTACACCTTC
TRBJ2-7 TRBD1 TRBV5-1 NA CASSDRTTSYEQYF TGCGCCAGTTCGGACAGGACCACTTCCTACGAGCAGTACTTC
TRBJ1-2 NA TRBV6-6 NA CASSPSGFGYGYTF TGTGCCAGCAGCCCCTCCGGGTTTGGCTATGGCTACACCTTC
TRBJ2-7 NA TRBV12-5 NA CASGLTPLGWGGYGYEQYF TGTGCTAGTGGTTTGACCCCCCTGGGGTGGGGGGGCTATGGCTACGAGCAGTACTTC
TRBJ2-5 TRBD2 TRBV2 NA CASMPGLAFQETQYF TGTGCCAGCATGCCGGGACTAGCTTTCCAAGAGACCCAGTACTTC
TRBJ1-6 NA TRBV7-3 NA CASSLSAGGRSPLHF TGTGCCAGCAGCCTCTCGGCCGGGGGGCGATCACCCCTCCACTTT
TRBJ1-1 NA TRBV19 NA CASSVSQGYTEAFF TGTGCCAGTAGTGTCTCACAGGGCTACACTGAAGCTTTCTTT
TRBJ1-1 NA TRBV30 NA CASEDSPMNTEAFF TGTGCCTCCGAGGACAGTCCCATGAACACTGAAGCTTTCTTT
TRBJ2-5 TRBD2 TRBV3-1/TRBV3-2 NA CASSRTSGGVWQETQYF TGTGCCAGCAGCCGGACTAGCGGGGGGGTGTGGCAAGAGACCCAGTACTTC
TRBJ2-7 NA TRBV2 NA CASSARTGSNWEQYF TGTGCCAGCAGTGCTAGAACAGGGAGCAACTGGGAGCAGTACTTC
TRBJ2-2 TRBD2 TRBV2 many CASSARPLAGGLVGGELFF TGTGCCAGCAGTGCCCGACCACTAGCGGGGGGGCTTGTCGGCGGGGAGCTGTTTTTT
TRBJ2-1 TRBD2 TRBV28 NA CASRFLGTSGHNEQFF TGTGCCAGCAGGTTCCTAGGGACTAGCGGCCACAATGAGCAGTTCTTC
TRBJ2-3 NA TRBV12-3/TRBV12-4 NA CASSLRLLDTQYF TGTGCCAGCAGTTTGAGACTTCTAGATACGCAGTATTTT
TRBJ2-3 TRBD1 TRBV25-1 few CASSKPGQGASTDTQYF TGTGCCAGCAGTAAACCGGGACAGGGGGCCAGCACAGATACGCAGTATTTT
TRBJ1-6 NA TRBV10-3 NA CAISEGASNSPLHF TGTGCCATCAGTGAGGGGGCCAGTAATTCACCCCTCCACTTT
TRBJ1-5 TRBD1 TRBV24-1 NA CATSGTGGNNQPQHF TGTGCCACCAGTGGGACAGGGGGTAACAATCAGCCCCAGCATTTT
TRBJ1-5 NA TRBV5-1 NA CASSLAGGGGQPQHF TGCGCCAGCAGCTTGGCCGGGGGAGGGGGTCAGCCCCAGCATTTT
TRBJ1-5 NA TRBV3-1/TRBV3-2 NA CASSQRQADQPQHF TGTGCCAGCAGCCAACGGCAGGCCGATCAGCCCCAGCATTTT
TRBJ1-1 NA TRBV3-1/TRBV3-2 once CASSQGRGLTEAFF TGTGCCAGCAGCCAAGGGAGGGGCCTAACTGAAGCTTTCTTT
TRBJ1-6 NA TRBV7-3 NA CASSPNGDSPLHF TGTGCCAGCAGCCCCAATGGAGATTCACCCCTCCACTTT
TRBJ1-1 TRBD1 TRBV27 NA CASSLSRGLNTEAFF TGTGCCAGCAGTTTAAGCAGGGGGCTGAACACTGAAGCTTTCTTT
TRBJ1-4 NA TRBV19 NA CASSIRPKEKLFF TGTGCCAGTAGTATACGCCCTAAAGAAAAACTGTTTTTT
TRBJ1-1 NA TRBV4-1 NA CASSQPGNPTEAFF TGCGCCAGCAGCCAACCCGGTAACCCCACTGAAGCTTTCTTT
TRBJ2-2 NA TRBV7-6 few CASSLSGTGELFF TGTGCCAGCAGCTTAAGCGGGACCGGGGAGCTGTTTTTT
TRBJ2-1 TRBD2 TRBV5-4 NA CASSLSWTSGRGSNEQFF TGTGCCAGCAGCCTATCATGGACTAGCGGGAGAGGATCCAATGAGCAGTTCTTC
TRBJ1-2 NA TRBV27 NA CASSFRGMEHGYTF TGTGCCAGCAGTTTTCGCGGAATGGAGCATGGCTACACCTTC
TRBJ1-2 NA TRBV1 NA CTSSPPTGDRDGYTF TGCACCAGCAGCCCACCGACAGGCGATAGGGATGGCTACACCTTC
TRBJ2-3 NA TRBV19 NA CASSISGPMTDTQYF TGTGCCAGTAGTATATCGGGTCCTATGACAGATACGCAGTATTTT
TRBJ2-7 NA TRBV3-1/TRBV3-2 NA CASSQAFSGEQYF TGTGCCAGCAGCCAAGCTTTCAGTGGCGAGCAGTACTTC
TRBJ1-5 TRBD1 TRBV24-1 NA CATSDPGTGHQPQHF TGTGCCACCAGTGATCCCGGGACAGGGCATCAGCCCCAGCATTTT
TRBJ1-6 NA TRBV27 NA CASRDSRNWGNSPLHF TGTGCCAGTCGGGACTCCAGAAACTGGGGCAATTCACCCCTCCACTTT
TRBJ2-3 TRBD2 TRBV24-1 NA CATSDHLAGGPTDTQYF TGTGCCACCAGTGACCATCTAGCGGGAGGGCCCACAGATACGCAGTATTTT
TRBJ2-7 NA TRBV18 NA CASSPPSRGSYEQYF TGTGCCAGCTCACCACCTAGCCGGGGTTCCTACGAGCAGTACTTC
TRBJ2-7 TRBD2 TRBV18 NA CASSLGTSVYYEQYF TGTGCCAGCTCACTTGGGACTAGCGTGTACTACGAGCAGTACTTC
TRBJ1-1 TRBD1 TRBV9 NA CASSVGQGNTEAFF TGTGCCAGCAGCGTAGGACAGGGAAACACTGAAGCTTTCTTT
TRBJ1-1 TRBD1 TRBV5-8 NA CASSFDVGTGASEAFF TGTGCCAGCAGCTTTGACGTCGGGACAGGGGCAAGTGAAGCTTTCTTT
TRBJ1-6 TRBD1 TRBV10-1 NA CASGTGGNTPLHF TGCGCCAGCGGGACAGGGGGGAATACACCCCTCCACTTT
TRBJ2-6 NA TRBV18 NA CASSLMQGSGANVLTF TGTGCCAGCTCATTAATGCAGGGCTCTGGGGCCAACGTCCTGACTTTC
TRBJ1-6 NA TRBV5-4 NA CASSTGYNSPLHF TGTGCCAGCAGCACAGGGTATAATTCACCCCTCCACTTT
TRBJ2-7 NA TRBV28 NA CASSFIFGRNEQYF TGTGCCAGCAGTTTCATTTTTGGGCGTAACGAGCAGTACTTC
TRBJ1-6 TRBD1 TRBV7-2 NA CASSLNTGGGSPLHF TGTGCCAGCAGCTTAAATACAGGGGGTGGATCACCCCTCCACTTT
TRBJ2-3 TRBD2 TRBV3-1/TRBV3-2 NA CASSQLAGTTDTQYF TGTGCCAGCAGCCAACTAGCGGGAACCACAGATACGCAGTATTTT
TRBJ1-2 NA TRBV2 NA CASMDGNGGYTF TGTGCCAGCATGGACGGGAATGGAGGCTACACCTTC
TRBJ1-6 NA TRBV28 NA CASSLAQNNSPLHF TGTGCCAGCAGTTTGGCACAGAATAATTCACCCCTCCACTTT
TRBJ2-5 NA TRBV28 NA CASSPNFQETQYF TGTGCCAGCAGTCCTAATTTCCAAGAGACCCAGTACTTC
TRBJ1-1 NA TRBV24-1 few CATSDQGSTEAFF TGTGCCACCAGTGATCAAGGGAGCACTGAAGCTTTCTTT